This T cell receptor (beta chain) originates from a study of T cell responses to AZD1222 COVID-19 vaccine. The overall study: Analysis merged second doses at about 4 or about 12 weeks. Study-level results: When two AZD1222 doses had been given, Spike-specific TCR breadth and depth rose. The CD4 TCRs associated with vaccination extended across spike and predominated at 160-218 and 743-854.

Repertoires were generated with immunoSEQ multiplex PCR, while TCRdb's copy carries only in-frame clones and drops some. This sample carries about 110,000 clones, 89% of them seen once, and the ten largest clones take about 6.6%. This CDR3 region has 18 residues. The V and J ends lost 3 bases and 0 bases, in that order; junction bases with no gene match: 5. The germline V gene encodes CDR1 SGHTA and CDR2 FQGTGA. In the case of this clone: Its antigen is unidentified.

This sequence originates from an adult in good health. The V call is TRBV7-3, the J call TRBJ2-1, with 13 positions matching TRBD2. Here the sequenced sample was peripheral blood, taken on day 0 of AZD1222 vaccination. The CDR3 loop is CASSLGTSGASSYNEQFF. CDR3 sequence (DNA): TGTGCCAGCAGCTTGGGGACTAGCGGGGCTAGCTCCTACAATGAGCAGTTCTTC.